This TCR beta chain is drawn from a study of shared clonotypes between healthy human individuals (TCRdb year 2020). General notes on the study: The cohort included a few men and a couple of women between 18 and 49 years of age. Per donor, three plates each were used for CD4 naive and CD4 memory, two for CD8 naive, and one for CD8 memory. Blood TCR repertoires of a handful of healthy adults were deeply sequenced to estimate repertoire size and the extent of clonotype sharing between individuals. Different laboratories and diverse techniques were used to prepare libraries and sequence TCR repertoires, to increase sequencing depth and limit assay-specific biases. Between about 0.8 and 9 billion PBMCs per donor were obtained by leukapheresis. The investigation overall reported the following: Sampling was restricted to blood, and TCR repertoires in tissue are likely to differ from TCR repertoires in blood. Higher generation probabilities were observed for clonotypes shared by all four sorted-subset donors than for non-shared clonotypes. The genetic and exposure-history diversity represented was limited by the small number of donors. Sharing across a few donors was observed for approximately 5% of naive CD4, 3% to 3.5% of naive CD8, over 2% of memory CD4, and roughly 0.4% of memory CD8 clonotypes. Rarefaction of sorted-subset datasets indicated incomplete sequencing despite the large sequencing depth. Naive subsets generally had larger estimated clonotype richness than memory subsets. Pairwise subsampling indicated that sequencing depth was expected to affect the degree of clonotype sharing among donors.

A remark on this clone: Its antigen is still unknown. No base qualities exist here, and no much larger clone lies one base off it.

CD8 naive samples were CD45RO-negative cells positively selected for CCR7, giving a CD45RA+CCR7+ population that excluded TemRA cells. The donors were healthy, HIV-negative adults who had no recently reported acute infections or vaccinations. Only Caucasian adults living in Nashville, Tennessee, USA were represented among the donors. Blood was collected by leukapheresis, and PBMCs were isolated by Ficoll-Histopaque density gradient centrifugation and then cryopreserved in liquid nitrogen vapor phase. Purity and quantity of every magnetically sorted T cell population were checked by analytical flow cytometry. Each sorted fraction had its genomic DNA isolated and then quantified by UV absorbance on a Nanodrop 2000c. Using the deep immunoSEQ assay, multiplex PCR amplified TCR CDR3 regions from genomic DNA. Genomic DNA extracted from each cell subset was distributed evenly over all wells of several immunoSEQ 96-well plates, and each plate served as one replicate. For sorted subsets, 150 to 250 ng genomic DNA, equal to 30,000 or so T cell genomes, was loaded into each replicate PCR. Purified libraries were measured with a Qubit 3.0 fluorometer, size-checked on a Bioanalyzer 2100, and measured again with the KAPA Library Quantification kit. Every immunoSEQ 96-well plate was sequenced on a separate single-read 150-cycle Illumina NextSeq 550 flow cell. The study's own analysis went as follows. Because the immunoSEQ output included only junctional sequences and no quality scores, the filtering could not be the same as the filtering used for full-length reads. To assign V/J genes and CDR3, sequences were annotated using PyIR, a Python wrapper for IgBLAST v1.9, with IMGT germline references. Reads with weak V/J assignments (E-value above 1e-6), missing CDR3, stop codons, out-of-frame junctions, or ambiguous translated residues were removed. V3J clonotypes were defined as sequences sharing an identical inferred V gene, J gene, and CDR3 amino acid sequence. Percentage overlap between repertoires was calculated by dividing the number of shared unique clonotypes by the size of the smaller repertoire. RTK rarefaction, the Chao1 estimator, and Recon v2.1 estimates of unobserved clonotypes were used to assess repertoire richness. For all TCRbeta clonotypes obtained by the gDNA method from a handful of donors, generation probabilities were computed with OLGA. This immuneACCESS table, as held by TCRdb, lists in-frame sequences with V and J called but not all clones. Of the missing ones, under half trace to an unresolved V gene in checked studies; the others have no known cause. V, J and clone size were drawn from that table, and D and trimming were deduced from the DNA. In all, the sample holds millions of clones, and more than 85% of those were seen once. Clones ranked in the top ten supply 1.5% to 2% of the sample.

The sample consisted of naive CD8+ T cells from PBMCs. This specimen's cell subset or site label, interpreted: CD45RA+CCR7+. The TCR originated in a young man in good health. Some clones in this sample may be carry-over from other donors' samples.

DNA sequence: TGTGCCATCAGTGAGCCGGACGGGGGGGAGACCCAGTACTTC. The translation is CAISEPDGGETQYF. This chain joins TRBV10-3 to TRBJ2-5; 7 junctional bases match TRBD2. Its CDR3 holds 14 amino acids, cysteine through phenylalanine. CDR3 DNA only is kept here, 42 bases in frame from base 1. CDR1 and CDR2, per the germline V gene, are ENHRY and SYGVKD. Trimming leaves V shorter by 2 bases and J shorter by 5 bases, with the junction holding 5 bases beyond the gene matches.